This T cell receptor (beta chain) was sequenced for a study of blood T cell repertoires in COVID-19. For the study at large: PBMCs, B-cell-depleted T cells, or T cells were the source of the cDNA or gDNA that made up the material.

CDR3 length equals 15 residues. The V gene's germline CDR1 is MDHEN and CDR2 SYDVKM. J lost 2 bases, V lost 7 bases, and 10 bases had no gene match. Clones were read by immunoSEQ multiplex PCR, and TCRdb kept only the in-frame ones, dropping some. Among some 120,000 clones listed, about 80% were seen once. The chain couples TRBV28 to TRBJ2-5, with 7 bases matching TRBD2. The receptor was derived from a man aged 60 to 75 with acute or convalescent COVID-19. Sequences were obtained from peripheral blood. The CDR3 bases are TGTGCCAGCAACAACCCCCAGCGGGGACAAGAGACCCAGTACTTC. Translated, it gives CASNNPQRGQETQYF.